Below, 28 T cell receptor beta chains from the same sample are listed, as sequenced in a study of blood T cell repertoires in COVID-19 (dated by TCRdb to the early 2020s). Receptors were amplified or captured by the immunoSEQ multiplex PCR assay. TCRdb holds this immuneACCESS table with in-frame rearrangements only. Some clones are missing; in checked studies, unresolved V genes explain under half, and the rest has no known cause. The sample yields about 230,000 clones; 83% were counted once. Jointly, the top ten make up about 7.4% of the sample. What was sequenced was peripheral blood. These receptors were taken from a woman in her fifties or sixties with acute or convalescent COVID-19.

This sequence joins TRBV18 and TRBJ1-1, with no clear D. Germline V gene sequence: CDR1 KGHSH, CDR2 LQKENI. The CDR3 extends over 13 amino acids. V gave up 5 bases and J gave up 3 bases, with 10 bases separating them. CDR3 DNA sequence: TGTGCCAGCTCAGGGAGCACGGACACTGAAGCTTTCTTT. This sequence encodes CASSGSTDTEAFF.

The chain uses TRBV19 and TRBJ2-3; tentatively, D is TRBD2 (6 bases). The CDR3 extends over 13 amino acids. CDR1 and CDR2 from the germline V gene are LNHDA and SQIVND (reference sequence). V was pared by 3 bases and J by 12 bases, with 16 bases between. The CDR3 loop reads CASSMRGGIVQYF. As DNA, the CDR3 is TGTGCCAGTAGTATGAGGGGCGGGATCGTTCAGTATTTT.

The chain joins TRBV28 to TRBJ2-7; TRBD1 aligns across 7 bases. Looked up from germline, CDR1 is MDHEN and CDR2 is SYDVKM. V dropped 5 bases and J dropped 2; count of bases not matched to a gene: 3. The CDR3 extends over 13 amino acids. CDR3 region: CASSRDSPYEQYF. The DNA for the CDR3 is TGTGCCAGCAGTCGGGACAGCCCCTACGAGCAGTACTTC. Variable domain in full (rest from reference TRBV28 and TRBJ2-7): DVKVTQSSRYLVKRTGEKVFLECVQDMDHENMFWYRQDPGLGLRLIYFSYDVKMKEKGDIPEGYSVSREKKERFSLILESASTNQTSMYLCASSRDSPYEQYFGPGTRLTVT.

The chain links TRBV3-1 (or the pseudogene TRBV3-2) to TRBJ2-2; 8 positions match TRBD1. The CDR3 sequence is 16 residues long. J gave up 7 bases and V 0 bases, and 7 bases lay outside the gene matches. Germline values: CDR1 LGHDT, CDR2 YNNKEL (reference sequence). CDR3 nucleotides: TGTGCCAGCAGCCAAGATAAGACAGGGGTAAACGGGGAGCTGTTTTTT. Residues: CASSQDKTGVNGELFF.

The genes are TRBV21-1 and TRBJ1-1. TRBV21-1 is listed as a pseudogene. The CDR3 is made up of 13 amino acids. The CDR3 loop reads CAVSGEANTEAFF. For the CDR3, the DNA is TGTGCCGTATCCGGGGAGGCGAACACTGAAGCTTTCTTT.

The V and J genes are TRBV4-1 and TRBJ2-2, with TRBD2 matching over 8 bases. The CDR3 has 15 residues. V lost 4 bases and J lost 1; bases outside the gene matches: 2. The germline V gene encodes CDR1 MGHRA and CDR2 YSYEKL. This chain's CDR3 is CASSRSGVNTGELFF. The CDR3, as DNA: TGCGCCAGCAGCCGTAGCGGGGTGAACACCGGGGAGCTGTTTTTT.

Only one count was recorded for this clone. This chain uses TRBV4-3 with TRBJ2-5; 8 bases match TRBD1. V lost 4 bases to trimming and J lost 4 bases; unmatched junction nucleotides: 2. The germline V gene encodes CDR1 LGHNA and CDR2 YSLEER. The CDR3 is 13 amino acids. CDR3 sequence: CASSLGQGETQYF. CDR3 coding DNA: TGCGCCAGCAGCCTCGGACAGGGAGAGACCCAGTACTTC.

This sequence joins TRBV19 and TRBJ1-2, with 7 positions matching TRBD1. Germline loops: CDR1 LNHDA, CDR2 SQIVND (reference sequence). V lost 2 bases and J lost 4; bases outside the gene matches: 10. The CDR3 loop spans 16 amino acids. As DNA, the CDR3 is TGTGCCAGTAGTATATTCGGACGGGACAGCTTCTATGGCTACACCTTC. Its translation is CASSIFGRDSFYGYTF.

This chain uses TRBV12-3 or TRBV12-4 with TRBJ1-2; D is perhaps TRBD1 (6 bases). V shed 7 bases and J shed 8 bases, with 14 bases lying between them. The CDR3 extends over 12 amino acids. CDR3 residues: CASTKGGDGYTF. CDR3 DNA sequence: TGTGCCAGCACCAAGGGGGGGGACGGCTACACCTTC.

The CDR3 spells CASSERGHGYTF. Written as DNA, the CDR3 is TGTGCCAGCAGTGAGAGAGGCCATGGCTACACCTTC. J is TRBJ1-2 and V is TRBV6-1; D is unclear. Germline V CDR1 and CDR2: MNHNS, SASEGT. The CDR3 contains 12 residues. Trimming shortened V by 3 bases and J by 6 bases, and 8 bases separated the two germline ends.

This clone appeared a few times. Other nucleotide sequences in the sample specify the same CDR3. The J gene is TRBJ1-2, the V gene TRBV2, with 7 bases lining up with TRBD1. Germline V lookup: CDR1 SNHLY, CDR2 FYNNEI. The CDR3 extends over 13 amino acids. The V gene end was trimmed by 6 bases and the J gene end by 2 bases; junction bases not matched to a gene: 3. The CDR3 sequence: CASSATGNYGYTF. The CDR3 nucleotides are TGTGCCAGCAGCGCGACAGGGAACTATGGCTACACCTTC.

The sample holds a few counts of this clone. This chain links TRBV10-2 with TRBJ2-1; 7 bases match TRBD2. This CDR3 comprises 12 residues. V shed 5 bases and J 8 bases; nucleotides not matched to a gene: 3. CDR1 and CDR2 from the germline V gene are WSHSY and SAAADI. In nucleotides, the CDR3 is TGCGCCAGCAGTCATACTAGCGATGAGCAGTTCTTC. It codes for CASSHTSDEQFF.

The chain is built from TRBV9 and TRBJ1-4, with 7 nucleotides matching TRBD1. Germline V gene lookup returns CDR1 SGDLS and CDR2 YYNGEE. CDR3 length equals 16 residues. V lost 0 bases to trimming and J lost 7 bases; unmatched junction nucleotides: 9. CDR3 DNA sequence: TGTGCCAGCAGCGTAGGTGGTGGGCAGGGGGGTGAAAAACTGTTTTTT. Translated, it gives CASSVGGGQGGEKLFF. Full variable domain (rest looked up from reference TRBV9 and TRBJ1-4): DSGVTQTPKHLITATGQRVTLRCSPRSGDLSVYWYQQSLDQGLQFLIQYYNGEERAKGNILERFSAQQFPDLHSELNLSSLELGDSALYFCASSVGGGQGGEKLFFGSGTQLSVL.

The chain carries TRBV28 and TRBJ1-5; 11 nucleotides line up with TRBD1. The length of the CDR3 is 14 residues. Trimming took 6 bases from V and 6 from J; bases not matched to a gene: 4. Germline CDR1 and CDR2: MDHEN and SYDVKM. CDR3 nucleotides: TGTGCCAGCAGCCCCGGACAGGGGGCTCAGCCCCAGCATTTT. Encoded protein: CASSPGQGAQPQHF.

This clone has only a few counts. This chain joins TRBV14 and TRBJ2-7, with 7 nucleotides matching TRBD1. Germline values: CDR1 SGHDN, CDR2 FVKESK. CDR3 size: 14 residues. After removal of 4 bases from V and 0 bases from J, the junction contained 3 bases not matched to a gene. CDR3 protein: CASSRGQVSYEQYF. The CDR3 region has the DNA TGTGCCAGCAGCCGAGGACAGGTCTCCTACGAGCAGTACTTC.

The V call is TRBV28, the J call TRBJ1-2; 11 positions match TRBD1. Looked up from germline, CDR1 is MDHEN and CDR2 is SYDVKM. V gave up 4 bases and J gave up 8 bases; unmatched junction bases: 9. The CDR3 spans 15 residues. CDR3 loop: CASSSPGQGVVGYTF. In DNA, the CDR3 is TGTGCCAGCAGTTCTCCGGGACAGGGGGTAGTAGGCTACACCTTC.

Notes on this clone: This specimen includes other DNA sequences encoding the same CDR3. The CDR3 loop reads CASSPGQGGSPLHF. CDR3 coding DNA: TGCGCCAGCAGCCCGGGACAGGGTGGTTCACCCCTCCACTTT. The chain is built from TRBV5-1 and TRBJ1-6; TRBD1 matches 9 bases. V dropped 4 bases and J dropped 9; count of bases not matched to a gene: 5. Germline loops: CDR1 SGHRS, CDR2 YFSETQ. The CDR3 loop spans 14 amino acids.

This chain links TRBV9 with TRBJ1-3; tentative D call: TRBD1 (6 bases). Germline V gives CDR1 SGDLS, CDR2 YYNGEE. The CDR3 loop spans 13 amino acids. With 7 bases removed from V and 10 bases from J, the gap between germline ends came to 18 bases. The CDR3 protein is CASGSPGGLTIYF. DNA for the CDR3: TGTGCCAGCGGCTCCCCCGGGGGGCTAACCATATATTTT.

DNA of the CDR3: TGTGCCAGCAGCTTATCGGGGGATACGCAGTATTTT. It translates to CASSLSGDTQYF. The J gene is TRBJ2-3, the V gene TRBV11-3; the D gene is possibly TRBD2 (5 bases). V lost 2 bases and J 6 bases, leaving 6 bases between the germline ends. This CDR3 contains 12 residues. From germline, CDR1 is SGHNT and CDR2 YENEEA.

The genes are TRBV5-1 and TRBJ2-1, with TRBD2 identical over 9 bases. Germline V gene data show CDR1 as SGHRS and CDR2 as YFSETQ. The CDR3 consists of 15 residues. The V and J ends lost 4 bases and 6 bases, in that order; junction bases with no gene match: 8. CDR3 amino acids: CASSPRTSDSNEQFF. CDR3 coding DNA: TGCGCCAGCAGCCCTCGGACTAGCGACAGCAATGAGCAGTTCTTC.

The chain joins TRBV28 to TRBJ1-5; unclear D gene. V was shortened by 5 bases and J by 0 bases, with 14 bases between the two germline ends. Germline lookup yields CDR1 MDHEN and CDR2 SYDVKM. CDR3 size: 16 residues. CDR3 amino acids: CASSPNTGYSNQPQHF. The CDR3 region has the DNA TGTGCCAGCAGTCCCAATACCGGGTATAGCAATCAGCCCCAGCATTTT.

Written as DNA, the CDR3 is TGTGCCAGCAGCTTACCTAGCGGAGAAGTGGATGAGCAGTTCTTC. Translating gives CASSLPSGEVDEQFF. The rearrangement uses TRBV7-9 and TRBJ2-1, with 7 positions matching TRBD2. V shed 2 bases and J 8 bases; nucleotides not matched to a gene: 9. This CDR3 has 15 amino acids. Per germline, CDR1 SEHNR and CDR2 FQNEAQ (reference sequence). The whole variable domain, filled in from reference TRBV7-9 and TRBJ2-1, reads DTGVSQNPRHKITKRGQNVTFRCDPISEHNRLYWYRQTLGQGPEFLTYFQNEAQLEKSRLLSDRFSAERPKGSFSTLEIQRTEQGDSAMYLCASSLPSGEVDEQFFGPGTRLTVL.

A remark on this clone: A read error may explain this, as a much larger clone is one base away. The chain employs TRBV11-2 and TRBJ2-3; 9 nucleotides match TRBD2. Per germline, CDR1 SGHAT and CDR2 FQNNGV. The CDR3 contains 15 residues. V trimming: 4 bases; J trimming: 0 bases; junction bases outside the gene matches: 2. The CDR3 coding sequence is TGTGCCAGCAGCTCCCTAGCGGGGAGCACAGATACGCAGTATTTT. Amino acid sequence: CASSSLAGSTDTQYF.

V gene TRBV29-1 combines with J gene TRBJ1-1; TRBD1 is a possible D gene (6 bases). The CDR3 spans 13 residues. The germline gives CDR1 SQVTM, CDR2 ANQGSEA. Trimming took 3 bases from V and 5 from J, leaving 13 bases between them. The CDR3 loop is CSVDWGPGTEAFF. The CDR3 DNA is TGCAGCGTTGATTGGGGGCCGGGTACTGAAGCTTTCTTT.

This chain connects TRBV10-3 to TRBJ1-5, with TRBD1 matching 11 bases. Germline V CDR1 and CDR2: ENHRY, SYGVKD. The CDR3 loop spans 14 amino acids. The V and J ends lost 8 bases and 5 bases, in that order; junction bases with no gene match: 5. CDR3 region: CAIAGTGGDQPQHF. DNA for the CDR3: TGTGCCATCGCCGGGACAGGGGGGGATCAGCCCCAGCATTTT.

This clone was seen only once. The V and J genes are TRBV6-6 and TRBJ2-3; possibly TRBD1 for D (5 bases). CDR1 and CDR2 (germline): MNHNY, SVGAGI (reference sequence). V lost 6 bases, J lost 1 base, and 11 bases lay in between. The CDR3 contains 14 residues. This CDR3 is CASSSQGGTDTQYF. The CDR3 DNA reads TGTGCCAGCAGCTCTCAGGGTGGCACAGATACGCAGTATTTT.

This chain joins TRBV7-3 and TRBJ2-2; TRBD2 might be the D (7 bases). CDR1 is SGHTA and CDR2 is FQGTGA in the germline V gene. This CDR3 contains 17 residues. V dropped 4 bases and J dropped 0 bases, with 15 bases sitting between them. This CDR3 is CASSSPEGGANTGELFF. In nucleotides, the CDR3 is TGTGCCAGCAGCTCCCCAGAGGGGGGGGCGAACACCGGGGAGCTGTTTTTT.

This clone was detected a few times. The V call is TRBV5-1, the J call TRBJ1-5, with 10 bases matching TRBD1. Trimming removed 0 bases from V and 6 bases from J; junction bases left unmatched: 3. CDR1 and CDR2 from the germline V gene are SGHRS and YFSETQ. CDR3 length equals 15 residues. CDR3 DNA: TGCGCCAGCAGCTTGGGGACAGGGGGGTTTCAGCCCCAGCATTTT. This encodes CASSLGTGGFQPQHF.